The following is a T cell receptor beta chain sequence with its context. Its antigen is unidentified. The sample originates from a study of PD-1 blockade in classical Hodgkin lymphoma. Study background: Patients were given intravenous nivolumab, 3 mg/kg, every 2 weeks.

Germline loops: CDR1 SGHRS, CDR2 YFSETQ. The CDR3 consists of 15 residues. The V gene end was trimmed by 0 bases and the J gene end by 4 bases; junction bases not matched to a gene: 6. Study-level points and caveats: Newly diagnosed patients were reported to exhibit reduced baseline TCR diversity relative to healthy donors. Researchers reported that CD4+ TCR diversity, though not CD8+, rose significantly by C4D1.

Described time point: cycle 4 day 1 (C4D1), after 6 weeks of nivolumab. Each of the patients experienced relapse following autologous stem cell transplantation, and their brentuximab vedotin exposure differed. Patients' outcomes at their best amounted to complete response, partial response or progressive disease. Clones were sequenced by immunoSEQ multiplex PCR, and TCRdb holds only the in-frame ones, with some missing. This sample carries 100,000 or so clones, about nine tenths of them seen once, and the ten largest clones take 15% to 20%. This receptor was identified in a human donor with classical Hodgkin lymphoma. The specimen was peripheral blood mononuclear cells (PBMCs), collected before the fourth cycle of nivolumab. The chain uses TRBV5-1 and TRBJ2-5; 7 nucleotides agree with TRBD1. The CDR3 DNA reads TGCGCCAGCAGCTTGGTAGGGGGCAAGGGAGAGACCCAGTACTTC. Translated: CASSLVGGKGETQYF.